What follows describes a single T cell receptor (beta chain). The antigen remains undetermined. The sample originates from a study of T cells in tuberculosis. Study-level findings and limits: Active tuberculosis patients had shorter CDR3-alpha; the beta difference was nonsignificant.

This table comes from immunoSEQ multiplex PCR, and its TCRdb copy is limited to in-frame clones, with some not included. The repertoire holds about 53,000 clones, with nearly 95% as singletons. Time point meaning: new active TB diagnosis, blood taken before or within 7 days of starting treatment. Here the sequenced sample was PBMCs, taken at tuberculosis diagnosis. This clonotype was obtained from an adult with tuberculosis.

CDR3 DNA: TGTGCCAGCAGTGAGCACAGACCCCCCTACGAGCAGTACTTC. Translation: CASSEHRPPYEQYF. The chain has TRBV25-1 and TRBJ2-7; D gene ambiguous. Germline assignment: CDR1 MGHDK and CDR2 SYGVNS. The CDR3 contains 14 residues. V was pared by 3 bases and J by 2 bases, with 11 bases between.